This TCR beta chain stems from a study of cytomegalovirus exposure and HLA in healthy donors. General study results and limits: Most TCR sequences were uncommon, yet certain public TCRs appeared in many donors. Upon later analysis, TCR association rates were observed to vary by HLA locus, being highest for DRB1 and lowest for HLA-C. Both high specificity and high sensitivity reportedly marked the classifier's diagnosis of cytomegalovirus status. As a later analysis revealed, most CMV-associated TCR beta chains appeared HLA-restricted.

CDR1 is MNHEY, CDR2 SVGAGI, per germline. The germline V and J ends were trimmed by 0 bases and 1 base, with 12 bases remaining between them. CDR3 size: 16 residues. PCR primers comprised 60 Vbeta and 13 Jbeta primers. Sequenced by immunoSEQ multiplex PCR; TCRdb stores in-frame clones only, minus some. Of about 230,000 clones listed, over 65% are singletons. With regard to this clone: The antigen is undetermined.

Sample: PBMCs. This chain links TRBV6-5 with TRBJ1-1; unclear D gene. The receptor was isolated from a woman aged 55-70 years in good health and CMV-seropositive. The CDR3 spells CASSYSIWQSNTEAFF. CDR3 DNA: TGTGCCAGCAGTTACTCGATATGGCAGTCGAACACTGAAGCTTTCTTT.